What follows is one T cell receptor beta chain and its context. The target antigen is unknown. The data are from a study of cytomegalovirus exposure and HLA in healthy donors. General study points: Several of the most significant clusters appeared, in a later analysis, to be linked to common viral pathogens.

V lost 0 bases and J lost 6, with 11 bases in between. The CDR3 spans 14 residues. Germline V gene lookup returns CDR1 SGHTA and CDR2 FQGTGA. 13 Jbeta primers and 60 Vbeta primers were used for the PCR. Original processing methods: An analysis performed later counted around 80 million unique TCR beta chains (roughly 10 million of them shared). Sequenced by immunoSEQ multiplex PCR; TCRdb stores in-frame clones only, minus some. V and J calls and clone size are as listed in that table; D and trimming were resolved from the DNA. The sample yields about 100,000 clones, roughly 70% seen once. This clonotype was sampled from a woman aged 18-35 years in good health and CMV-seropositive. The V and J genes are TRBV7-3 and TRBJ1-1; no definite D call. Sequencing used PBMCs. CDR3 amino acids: CASSLTLGRSEAFF. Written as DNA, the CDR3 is TGTGCCAGCAGCTTAACGTTAGGCAGGTCTGAAGCTTTCTTT.